This T cell receptor beta chain was observed in a study of a mutant IDH1 vaccine in newly diagnosed glioma. Study details: Vaccination was launched 4-6 weeks after radiotherapy alone, or with temozolomide cycles.

The method was immunoSEQ multiplex PCR; TCRdb's version includes in-frame clones alone and lacks a portion of them. The sample has some 70,000 clones; 75% to 90% are singletons. Whole-study findings and limits: Seemingly, top peripheral T cell clonotype changes bore no relation to pseudoprogression.

The V end lost 3 bases, the J end lost 5 bases, and 26 bases lay between the germline ends. The V gene's germline CDR1 is SNHLY and CDR2 FYNNEI. The CDR3 totals 19 residues. This clone was seen a single time. Its antigen is still unknown. Described time point: week 23, last vaccination. Each vaccine dose was 300 ug of mutant IDH1 20-mer peptide, with topical imiquimod. The chain links TRBV2 to TRBJ2-1, with D possibly being TRBD2 (6 bases). This TCR came from a man between 18 and 35 years old with glioma. The material sequenced was PBMCs, taken from a glioma patient whose treatment included an IDH1 peptide vaccine. CDR3 loop: CASSDTAGPPHPLDNEQFF. CDR3 coding DNA: TGTGCCAGCAGTGATACGGCGGGACCTCCGCACCCCCTTGACAATGAGCAGTTCTTC.